This T cell receptor (beta chain) was documented in a study of T cell repertoires in cytomegalovirus infection. Trimming stripped 1 base from V and 4 bases from J, with 11 bases between. The CDR3 has 15 residues. The germline CDR1 and CDR2 sequences are MGHRA and YSYEKL. In TCRdb, the reads were re-called with MiXCR into one record per CDR3 protein. Of tens of thousands of distinct CDR3 sequences in the sample, more than 15% were seen once. This clonotype was observed a few times. Its antigen is still unknown. This sequence was found in a human donor in good health (CMV status not recorded). Some clones in this sample may be carry-over from other donors' samples. This specimen was CD8+ T cells from cultured PBMCs, taken from culture after CMV antigen stimulation. The chain joins TRBV4-1 to TRBJ1-5; D gene unclear. The CDR3 loop is CASSQVFTRNQPQHF. The CDR3 nucleotides read TGCGCCAGCAGCCAAGTTTTTACGAGGAATCAGCCCCAGCATTTT.